This entry describes one T cell receptor beta chain. No cognate antigen has been identified for it. No base quality information exists; no much larger clone differs at one position. The same CDR3 is also encoded by other DNA sequences in this sample. In the germline V gene, CDR1 corresponds to SGHNT and CDR2 to YENEEA. The CDR3 goes from the cysteine to the phenylalanine over 15 residues. The sequence is cut down to CDR3 DNA, 45 bases in frame from base 1. Trimming removed 5 bases from V and 8 bases from J; the gene matches leave 4 bases unexplained. This record belongs to a study of cytomegalovirus exposure and HLA in healthy donors (dated by TCRdb to between 2016 and 2019). Background for the entire study: An earlier analysis of several hundred of the donors reported under 300 Gb of sequence data and about 120 million unique TCR beta sequences obtained from about 170 million T cells. Of the roughly 390 genotyped donors, approximately 81% were placed in the genetic ancestry cluster associated with self-reported Caucasian donors. HLA typing included class I and class II loci at four-digit resolution. Among about 370 genotyped donors of the cohort, an average of about 220,000 unique TCR beta nucleotide sequences was sequenced per donor, of which about 18% were non-productive. In an earlier analysis of several hundred of the donors, high-throughput TCR beta sequencing was used to judge whether each TCR beta V gene segment behaved as functional or pseudogenic. An early release that covered fewer than 800 HLA-typed donors contained about 300 gigabases of sequencing data and tens of millions of unique TCR sequences. The study aimed to test whether cataloging public T cell receptors could reveal signatures of past pathogen exposure. A few DR-DQ haplotypes were treated as single units for association and clustering because of strong linkage in the cohort. Every repertoire in the discovery cohort had been generated on one and the same sequencing platform. Rather than using new phenotypic data, the later analysis identified candidate immune exposures from TCR beta sequences and from how often those sequences occurred across donors. Alongside the repertoire data, information on donor age, sex, ethnicity and CMV serostatus was compiled. Besides the first cohort of roughly 700 subjects, a separate validation cohort made up of 120 or so different subjects was used. In a later genetic analysis, genome-wide SNP genotypes for about 55% of the roughly 670 donors were used, and that subset was treated as a discovery cohort. The study profiled the T cell repertoires of hundreds of subjects by immunosequencing and related them to cytomegalovirus serostatus. High-throughput TCR immunosequencing, statistical association of individual TCRs with disease status, and machine learning were combined to predict cytomegalovirus infection status. In a later analysis, previously published TCR beta repertoires from several hundred donors were re-analyzed and high-resolution HLA genotyping was added so that TCR occurrence patterns could be studied. Typing coverage differed by locus: A, B, C, DRB1 and DQB1 were typed in about 629-630 donors, DQA1 in around 500, DPA1 in some 570, and DPB1 in 472.

The cohort was made up of several hundred healthy bone marrow donors. At the time of sampling, every cohort member was nominally healthy, though immune exposures that went unrecorded were likely present. The donor was CMV seronegative and was included in the group of hundreds of seronegative cohort members. Every donor gave a peripheral blood sample, and the peripheral blood mononuclear cells from that sample were used for TCR beta sequencing. The Qiagen DNeasy Blood Extraction Kit was used to extract genomic DNA from the blood cell samples. Libraries came from the immunoSEQ multiplex PCR assay. For the multiplex PCR, a mixture combining 60 forward primers for TCR Vbeta segments and 13 reverse primers for TCR Jbeta segments was used. The CDR3 region of rearranged TCR beta genes was amplified from genomic DNA by a multiplex PCR assay. Amplified TCR beta libraries were sequenced as 87-base-pair reads on the Illumina HiSeq System. As for the authors' bioinformatics: Across the 670 or so repertoires, a later analysis counted 80 million or so unique TCR beta chains, around 10 million of which were shared by at least two donors. Raw reads were error-corrected and collapsed into unique sequences with a nearest-neighbor algorithm that merged closely related sequences to remove PCR and sequencing errors. CDR3 sequences were aligned to IMGT reference sequences to assign V, D and J gene segments. For a sequence to be retained, a match of at least six nucleotides to both a V gene segment and a J gene segment was required. Rearrangements were called productive when the CDR3 lacked stop codons and stayed in frame with V and J; all others were non-productive. Following IMGT convention, CDR3 was defined as the stretch from the second conserved V-encoded cysteine up to the conserved J-encoded phenylalanine. The earlier analysis of 587 of the donors excluded sequences that lacked an unambiguous match to a single V gene segment. An earlier analysis of several hundred of the donors called V segments functional above 56.7% productive rearrangements and segregating when the between-donor standard deviation exceeded 5%. A statistical classification framework was built for diagnosing cytomegalovirus status from the catalog of TCR beta chain sequences. In a later analysis, V and J genes were assigned by comparing TCR nucleotide sequences against IMGT/GENE-DB human TR gene sequences. The TCRdist pipeline was used in a later analysis to assign CDR3 sequences and most-parsimonious VDJ recombination scenarios. A later analysis defined each TCR beta chain by its CDR3 amino acid sequence plus V-gene family, and excluded reads lacking a unique V-gene family. In a later analysis, around 600 highly shared, low-generation-probability nucleotide sequences were removed to address suspected cross-contamination and a sequencing artifact. For each public chain, a later analysis derived a clonal expansion index from normalized ranks of inferred template counts within each repertoire. Generation probabilities in a later analysis came from a VDJ recombination model fitted to out-of-frame rearrangements, and those results were checked against IGoR. In a later analysis, TCR-TCR, TCR-HLA and TCR-CMV co-occurrence was scored with hypergeometric tests, and a repertoire-size bias correction was applied to TCR pairs. To estimate false discovery rates, a later analysis permuted the HLA or CMV assignments 20 times. In a later analysis, co-occurring TCRs were grouped using DBSCAN, and TCRdist sequence similarity was added for clustering within HLA-allele-positive subsets. Repertoires with fewer than 30,000 or more than 120,000 public chains were left out of co-occurrence clustering, as were four to six repertoires with anomalous nucleotide sharing. Sourced from immuneACCESS, this table was stored by TCRdb with only in-frame sequences that have V and J called. A share of the clones is absent; for the studies checked, an unresolved V gene accounts for under half, and the remainder has no known explanation. For V, J and clone size, that table is used; D and trimming come from the DNA. In all, the sample holds roughly 200,000 clones, and 70% to 80% of those were seen once. Clones ranked in the top ten supply about 2.8% of the sample.

Study-wide findings and limitations: In an earlier analysis of 587 of the donors, most TCR beta V segments appeared in productive rearrangements about 90% or about 30% of the time, broadly matching IMGT annotations. Most TCR sequences were observed very rarely across donors, whereas some public TCRs were present in many individuals. Specific HLA alleles were associated with 15,000 to 20,000 TCR beta sequences at a false discovery rate of 0.05 in a later analysis. A further reported finding was that TCR beta sequences accurately predicted the HLA-A and HLA-B alleles for most subjects in the first cohort. Because the 87-base-pair reads could not distinguish some IMGT-functional V segments, including TRBV6-2 and TRBV6-3, those segments were excluded. In a later analysis, TCR association rates were found to vary across HLA loci, with the most associated TCRs seen for DRB1 alleles and the fewest for HLA-C alleles. In vitro tests confirmed that a few of the cytomegalovirus-associated TCR beta chains recognize cytomegalovirus antigens. A later analysis found that HLA-associated TCR beta chains were more clonally expanded and had lower generation probabilities than equally common non-associated chains. A later genetic analysis associated a missense DCLRE1C variant with V-gene and J-gene trimming of TCR beta chains, and an independent cohort replicated the association. The only immune exposure information available for the cohort was CMV serostatus. Most CMV-associated TCR beta chains appeared to be HLA-restricted in a later analysis, and the HLA associations seemed to be driven largely by CMV exposure. Correlated functional status among segregating V segments might reflect linkage disequilibrium, but an unknown experimental factor could not be ruled out. In both the original and validation cohorts, the classifier was reported to diagnose cytomegalovirus status with high specificity and sensitivity. Because HLA typing was missing for some donors at each locus, association tests included only the typed subset. The authors suggested that the approach could potentially be extended to other disease states and immunological phenotypes. Strong co-occurrence of HLA alleles, especially DR and DQ, made assigning TCR associations to individual alleles difficult. Because counts were too low, roughly 18 rarely observed V segments, including chromosome 9 orphons, were left out of the earlier analysis of some 640 of the donors. This cohort had only TCR beta chains sequenced, and the lack of alpha or paired-chain data limited which features could be detected. In a later genetic analysis, fewer N-insertions in productive TCRs were reported among donors in an Asian-associated ancestry cluster than the approximately 630-donor mean. A later analysis reported that several top co-occurrence clusters appeared linked to parvovirus B19, influenza, CMV and Epstein-Barr virus. Sequencing depth was assumed to be roughly uniform across donors in the presence/absence analyses, though that assumption may not hold. The study listed 150 to 200 TCR beta chains as associated with cytomegalovirus. A group of highly shared sequence variants was considered likely to be a technical artifact of the sequencing pipeline.

The sequence derives from a woman in her twenties or thirties in good health and CMV-seronegative. Sequenced material: PBMCs. The chain is made from TRBV11-3 and TRBJ2-1, and TRBD2 matches 15 of the central bases. The DNA sequence is as follows: TGTGCCAGCAGCCCCGGACTAGCGGGGGGGCATGAGCAGTTCTTC. Its protein reads: CASSPGLAGGHEQFF.